The 4 T cell receptor beta chains reported below all come from one sample, sequenced in a study of T cells in Graves' hyperthyroidism and ophthalmopathy. The source material, RNA transcripts, was used to amplify TCR beta CDR3 regions. The HTBI primer set was used in a first-round RT-PCR of the TCR CDR3. TCRdb itself ran the multiplex PCR reads through MiXCR, one entry per CDR3 protein. The repertoire holds about 500,000 distinct CDR3 sequences, with roughly a sixth as singletons. Material for sequencing was blood. All receptors come from a woman in her thirties with Graves' ophthalmopathy.

The CDR3 region has the DNA TGTGCCAGCAGCTTGCCAGACCTACCCCTCCACTTT. Amino acids: CASSLPDLPLHF. This rearrangement joins TRBV5-4 to TRBJ1-6; no clear D gene. The V end lost 1 base, the J end lost 12 bases, and 8 bases lay between the germline ends. Germline CDR1 SGHNT, CDR2 YYREEE (reference sequence). The length of the CDR3 is 12 residues. The full variable domain, rest sourced from reference TRBV5-4 and TRBJ1-6, is ETGVTQSPTHLIKTRGQQVTLRCSSQSGHNTVSWYQQALGQGPQFIFQYYREEENGRGNFPPRFSGLQFPNYSSELNVNALELDDSALYLCASSLPDLPLHFGNGTRLTVT.

This clonotype turned up a few times. The chain is built from TRBV28 and TRBJ1-5, with D perhaps matching TRBD1 (5 bases). Germline V lookup: CDR1 MDHEN, CDR2 SYDVKM. This CDR3 contains 15 residues. The V end was cut by 3 bases, the J end by 3 bases, with 12 bases between. The CDR3, as DNA: TGTGCCAGCAGTTTCTCAGGGAGGGTCAATCAGCCCCAGCATTTT. Translating it yields CASSFSGRVNQPQHF. Using reference TRBV28 and TRBJ1-5 for the parts outside the CDR3, the full variable domain is DVKVTQSSRYLVKRTGEKVFLECVQDMDHENMFWYRQDPGLGLRLIYFSYDVKMKEKGDIPEGYSVSREKKERFSLILESASTNQTSMYLCASSFSGRVNQPQHFGDGTRLSIL.

This clonotype was seen a handful of times. The chain joins TRBV10-3 to TRBJ1-2; D may be TRBD1 (5 bases). This CDR3 is 13 amino acids long. The V end lost 0 bases, the J end lost 11 bases, and 13 bases lay between the germline ends. CDR1 is ENHRY and CDR2 is SYGVKD in the germline V gene. The CDR3 protein is CAISESRGSGYTF. Here the CDR3 DNA reads TGTGCCATCAGTGAGTCGCGGGGCTCCGGGTACACCTTC.

There are many counts of this clonotype. The rearrangement links TRBV2 to TRBJ2-7; D is unclear. The CDR3 extends over 13 amino acids. V lost 0 bases and J 12 bases, leaving 15 bases between the germline ends. Germline V gene sequence: CDR1 SNHLY, CDR2 FYNNEI. The CDR3 bases are TGTGCCAGCAGTGAAGCGGAGTGGTCGGTTCGGTACTTC. This translates into CASSEAEWSVRYF.